This section outlines one T cell receptor (beta chain) sequence together with its context. It is unclear where the CDR3 begins or ends on the DNA, so no DNA is shown, and the CDR3 is as TCRdb lists it. The data were taken from a study of blood T cell repertoires in COVID-19. Background on the study: COVID-19 samples from acute and convalescent phases originated in the United States, Italy and Spain. The analysed material was cDNA or gDNA that came from T cells, B-cell-depleted T cells, or PBMCs.

Original analysis: Cell counts per sample came from amplifying reference gene primers. The method was immunoSEQ multiplex PCR; TCRdb's version includes in-frame clones alone and lacks a portion of them. V, J and clone size are those of that table, while D and trimming were read from the DNA. The sample contains under 250,000 clones, more than 65% of which appear only once. The length of the CDR3 is 18 amino acids, counting both ends. Germline V gene data show CDR1 as LNHDA and CDR2 as SQIVND (reference sequence). V and J are TRBV19 and TRBJ1-5. Sample: peripheral blood. The TCR comes from a human donor in a cohort sampled during active COVID-19. This chain's CDR3 is CASTSGGQGLDSNQPQHF.